These 15 T cell receptor beta chains share one sample of origin, sequenced in a study of cytomegalovirus exposure and HLA in healthy donors. PCR employed 60 Vbeta and 13 Jbeta primers. Some clones are missing from TCRdb's copy, which holds only in-frame ones; the method was immunoSEQ multiplex PCR. The sample table sets out some 130,000 clones. The source material was PBMCs. The source of these receptors is a woman aged 40 to 50 in good health and CMV-seronegative.

The rearrangement joins TRBV4-1 to TRBJ2-2, with 10 bases identical to TRBD1. After removal of 4 bases from V and 6 bases from J, the junction contained 5 bases not matched to a gene. This CDR3 has 15 residues. Germline CDR1 MGHRA, CDR2 YSYEKL. Here the CDR3 reads CASSRGQGGPGELFF. In DNA form, the CDR3 reads TGCGCCAGCAGCCGAGGACAGGGGGGACCCGGGGAGCTGTTTTTT.

The CDR3, as DNA: TGTGCCAGTAGTTCTCAGGGTACAGATACGCAGTATTTT. Protein product: CASSSQGTDTQYF. The chain is built from TRBV19 and TRBJ2-3, with a possible D match to TRBD1 (5 bases). Germline values: CDR1 LNHDA, CDR2 SQIVND (reference sequence). This CDR3 comprises 13 residues. Between the trimmed V and J ends, which lost 5 bases and 3 bases, there was a span of 9 bases.

The CDR3 DNA follows: TGTGCCAGTAGTGCGACAGGGGATAACTATGGCTACACCTTC. This codes for CASSATGDNYGYTF. This sequence joins TRBV19 and TRBJ1-2, with 8 bases identical to TRBD1. After removal of 5 bases from V and 1 base from J, the junction contained 3 bases not matched to a gene. This CDR3 region has 14 residues. Germline lookup yields CDR1 LNHDA and CDR2 SQIVND (reference sequence). The variable domain in full, with the rest retrieved from reference TRBV19 and TRBJ1-2, is DGGITQSPKYLFRKEGQNVTLSCEQNLNHDAMYWYRQDPGQGLRLIYYSQIVNDFQKGDIAEGYSVSREKKESFPLTVTSAQKNPTAFYLCASSATGDNYGYTFGSGTRLTVV.

V gene TRBV4-3 combines with J gene TRBJ1-6; D uncertain. This CDR3 contains 13 residues. The ends were cut back, 4 bases at V and 10 bases at J, with 11 bases in the middle. Germline CDR1 LGHNA, CDR2 YSLEER. For the CDR3, the DNA is TGCGCCAGCAGCCGGGAGCCGGGCTCACCCCTCCACTTT. Its protein is CASSREPGSPLHF.

The rearrangement uses TRBV9 and TRBJ1-1, with 8 bases that match TRBD1. The CDR3 sequence is 16 residues long. CDR1 is SGDLS and CDR2 is YYNGEE in the germline V gene. V trimming: 3 bases; J trimming: 4 bases; junction bases outside the gene matches: 11. CDR3 sequence reads: CASSASRTGMVTEAFF. The CDR3 bases are TGTGCCAGCAGCGCTTCCCGGACAGGGATGGTCACTGAAGCTTTCTTT.

This chain links TRBV5-1 with TRBJ2-7; 8 bases agree with TRBD1. The ends lost 0 bases at V and 0 bases at J; junction bases unmatched: 2. Germline V gene lookup returns CDR1 SGHRS and CDR2 YFSETQ. The CDR3 has 15 amino acids. The CDR3 sequence is CASSLGGTGSYEQYV. CDR3 in DNA: TGCGCCAGCAGCTTGGGAGGGACAGGCTCCTACGAGCAGTACGTC.

J is TRBJ2-1 and V is TRBV6-1; no definite D call. CDR3 length: 12 amino acids. The V end was cut by 8 bases, the J end by 6 bases, with 11 bases between. Germline CDR1 reads MNHNS; CDR2 reads SASEGT. The CDR3 spells CASRGGSNEQFF. CDR3 nucleotides: TGTGCCAGCCGAGGCGGTAGCAATGAGCAGTTCTTC.

The gene calls are TRBV27 and TRBJ2-2; D may be TRBD2 (5 bases). Trimming cost V 6 bases and J 4 bases, with 15 bases left between them. Germline CDR1 is MNHEY and CDR2 is SMNVEV (reference sequence). This CDR3 contains 15 residues. For the CDR3, the DNA is TGTGCCAGCAGCGTAGTAGCACGGGGCACCGGGGAGCTGTTTTTT. It specifies CASSVVARGTGELFF.

This chain uses TRBV28 with TRBJ1-5, with 12 bases aligning to TRBD1. Germline trimming cut 7 bases from V and 6 bases from J; bases unmatched to any gene: 10. The CDR3 runs 16 residues. Per germline, CDR1 MDHEN and CDR2 SYDVKM. CDR3 nucleotides: TGTGCCAGCACCTTACCCGGGACAGGGGGCATTCAGCCCCAGCATTTT. Translating gives CASTLPGTGGIQPQHF.

V gene TRBV27 combines with J gene TRBJ1-5; D not certain. The CDR3 spans 15 residues. The germline V and J ends were trimmed by 3 bases and 0 bases, with 9 bases remaining between them. The germline V gene has CDR1 MNHEY and CDR2 SMNVEV (reference sequence). The CDR3 bases are TGTGCCAGCAGTTTGTATCCAGATAGCAATCAGCCCCAGCATTTT. It translates to CASSLYPDSNQPQHF.

V gene TRBV5-1 combines with J gene TRBJ1-1; D is perhaps TRBD1 (6 bases). CDR3 length: 13 amino acids. The V gene's germline CDR1 is SGHRS and CDR2 YFSETQ. V was pared by 2 bases and J by 4 bases, with 9 bases between. CDR3 sequence (DNA): TGCGCCAGCAGCTTCGGACAGCTCACTGAAGCTTTCTTT. Amino acids: CASSFGQLTEAFF. The complete variable domain, with remaining parts taken from reference TRBV5-1 and TRBJ1-1, reads KAGVTQTPRYLIKTRGQQVTLSCSPISGHRSVSWYQQTPGQGLQFLFEYFSETQRNKGNFPGRFSGRQFSNSRSEMNVSTLELGDSALYLCASSFGQLTEAFFGQGTRLTVV.

The V and J genes are TRBV6-5 and TRBJ2-5, with D possibly matching TRBD2 (6 bases). The CDR3 covers 15 residues. V gave up 3 bases and J gave up 1 base, with 12 bases separating them. The V gene's germline CDR1 is MNHEY and CDR2 SVGAGI. Here the CDR3 DNA reads TGTGCCAGCAGTTATCAAGTGGGGGGCCAAGAGACCCAGTACTTC. Translating it yields CASSYQVGGQETQYF.

V gene TRBV6-5 combines with J gene TRBJ2-7, with a tentative D call TRBD2 (6 bases). Deletions cut 8 bases from V and 4 bases from J, with 15 bases between. Germline V gene data show CDR1 as MNHEY and CDR2 as SVGAGI. CDR3 length: 13 residues. The CDR3 region has the DNA TGTGCCAGCCGCAGGGACGGGACTTACGAGCAGTACTTC. This codes for CASRRDGTYEQYF.

The chain joins TRBV19 to TRBJ2-3; D unresolved. Germline CDR1 and CDR2: LNHDA and SQIVND (reference sequence). The CDR3 extends over 12 amino acids. V dropped 10 bases and J dropped 4 bases, with 12 bases sitting between them. The CDR3 DNA sequence: TGTGCCATCGGCGCAGCGCCAGATACGCAGTATTTT. Its translation is CAIGAAPDTQYF.

The chain employs TRBV10-3 and TRBJ1-1; no definite D call. The germline gives CDR1 ENHRY, CDR2 SYGVKD. Trimming cost V 6 bases and J 1 base, with 9 bases left between them. The CDR3 is made up of 13 amino acids. In DNA form, the CDR3 reads TGTGCCATCAGAGGACTTGAGAACACTGAAGCTTTCTTT. Its translation: CAIRGLENTEAFF.